This TCR beta chain was captured by sequencing in a study of early T cells in non-severe SARS-CoV-2 infection. The overall study: The authors sequenced bulk RNA from unsorted whole blood, leaving chains unpaired.

Whole-study findings and limits: Matching results from VDJdb favored anti-spike CD8 responses, leaving private and CD4 specificities undetected.

The sample holds many counts of this clonotype. Its antigen is not known. The CDR3 extends over 16 amino acids. Germline CDR1 DFQATT, CDR2 SNEGSKA (reference sequence). V was shortened by 0 bases and J by 2 bases, with 17 bases between the two germline ends. Unique molecular identifiers were attached to individual cDNA molecules. TCRdb recomputed calls from the 5' RACE reads with MiXCR, one row per CDR3 protein. This sample has 60,000 to 65,000 distinct CDR3 sequences; roughly 9% occur once, and the top ten carry around an eighth. The TCR originated in an adult who was a healthcare worker with PCR-confirmed SARS-CoV-2 infection or an uninfected control (not recorded which). This sequence joins TRBV20-1 and TRBJ2-7; D might be TRBD1 or TRBD2, each matching 5 bases. Material: whole blood, obtained at baseline. The CDR3 DNA sequence: TGCAGTGCTAGAGATCGTCAGGGACCTAGTACCTACGAGCAGTACTTC. Residues: CSARDRQGPSTYEQYF.